What follows are 12 T cell receptor beta chains derived from one specimen sequenced in a study of glioma-infiltrating T cells. TCR alpha and beta CDR3 regions were amplified from RNA using iRepertoire nested multiplex PCR. Each CDR3 protein gets one entry after TCRdb re-called the multiplex PCR reads with MiXCR. The data contain 300,000 to 400,000 distinct CDR3 sequences, 41% of them singletons. Sequenced input: glioma tissue, nonneoplastic brain tissue, or PBMCs (not recorded which). These receptors were taken from a human donor with low-grade glioma or glioblastoma, undergoing nonglioma brain surgery, or in good health (not recorded which).

This clonotype was observed a handful of times. The chain employs TRBV7-3 and TRBJ2-2; D is undetermined. V was trimmed by 6 bases and J by 2 bases, leaving 19 bases between them. Germline loops: CDR1 SGHTA, CDR2 FQGTGA. The CDR3 consists of 17 residues. CDR3 amino acids: CASSSYIGRINTGELFF. The CDR3 nucleotides are TGTGCCAGCAGTTCCTACATCGGCAGGATCAACACCGGGGAGCTGTTTTTT.

This chain's CDR3 is CASSLRLAGGKGSYEQYF. CDR3 DNA: TGTGCCAGCAGCTTACGGCTAGCGGGAGGGAAGGGCTCCTACGAGCAGTACTTC. This rearrangement joins TRBV7-2 to TRBJ2-1; 12 nucleotides agree with TRBD2. The J call may be faulty, since TRBJ2-7 better matches the DNA end. The CDR3 covers 18 residues. Germline CDR1 SGHTA, CDR2 FQGNSA.

The table lists this clonotype with many counts. V and J are TRBV25-1 and TRBJ1-5; no reliable D call. CDR1 is MGHDK, CDR2 SYGVNS, per germline. The V gene lost 3 bases and the J gene lost 2 bases, with 5 bases spanning the gap. The CDR3 spans 13 residues. CDR3 coding DNA: TGTGCCAGCAGTGACAGTGGCAATCAGCCCCAGCATTTT. It yields the protein CASSDSGNQPQHF.

The chain recombines TRBV7-2 with TRBJ2-7; D gene ambiguous. Trimming took 1 base from V and 0 from J, leaving 7 bases between them. Germline V CDR1 and CDR2: SGHTA, FQGNSA. The CDR3 is 14 residues long. This chain's CDR3 is CASSLDVSSYEQYF. In DNA, the CDR3 is TGTGCCAGCAGCTTAGACGTCAGCTCCTACGAGCAGTACTTC. The entire variable domain, with the rest obtained from reference TRBV7-2 and TRBJ2-7, is as follows: GAGVSQSPSNKVTEKGKDVELRCDPISGHTALYWYRQSLGQGLEFLIYFQGNSAPDKSGLPSDRFSAERTGGSVSTLTIQRTQQEDSAVYLCASSLDVSSYEQYFGPGTRLTVT.

This clonotype occurred a few times. The chain is built from TRBV20-1 and TRBJ2-3; either TRBD1 or TRBD2 may fit D (5 bases each). The CDR3 is 12 residues long. The ends were cut back, 6 bases at V and 5 bases at J, with 12 bases in the middle. Germline V gene lookup returns CDR1 DFQATT and CDR2 SNEGSKA (reference sequence). This chain's CDR3 is CSAGSGGDTQYF. CDR3 DNA sequence: TGCAGTGCAGGGAGTGGGGGAGATACGCAGTATTTT.

This clonotype was picked up a small number of times. The chain employs TRBV6-1 and TRBJ2-7; maybe TRBD1 (6 bases). CDR1 and CDR2 (germline): MNHNS, SASEGT. The CDR3 runs 14 residues. The V gene lost 5 bases and the J gene lost 7 bases, with 18 bases spanning the gap. CDR3 coding DNA: TGTGCCAGCAGTTTGAGTAGGGGGTGGTATGAGCAGTACTTC. This gives the protein CASSLSRGWYEQYF.

The genes are TRBV2 and TRBJ1-2; D may be TRBD1 (6 bases). V lost 6 bases, J lost 7 bases, and 15 bases lay in between. This CDR3 region has 13 residues. Germline lookup yields CDR1 SNHLY and CDR2 FYNNEI. In nucleotides, the CDR3 is TGTGCCAGCAGGAGGGCCGCAGGGGTTGGCTACACCTTC. Its protein is CASRRAAGVGYTF.

The chain carries TRBV7-9 and TRBJ1-2; TRBD1 is a possible D gene (6 bases). The CDR3 covers 14 residues. Trimming cost V 5 bases and J 7 bases, with 17 bases left between them. Germline V gene sequence: CDR1 SEHNR, CDR2 FQNEAQ (reference sequence). The CDR3 spells CASSPRTDSLGYTF. CDR3 in DNA: TGTGCCAGCAGCCCGAGGACAGACTCTCTTGGCTACACCTTC.

This clonotype was picked up many times. The gene calls are TRBV20-1 and TRBJ2-3, with D unresolved. This CDR3 is 15 amino acids long. The germline V gene encodes CDR1 DFQATT and CDR2 SNEGSKA (reference sequence). Trimming took off 1 base at V and 0 bases at J, with 11 bases between the two ends. In DNA, the CDR3 is TGCAGTGCTAGAGGAGAAGATATTAGCACAGATACGCAGTATTTT. Amino acids: CSARGEDISTDTQYF.

There are many counts of this clonotype. The V and J genes are TRBV4-1 and TRBJ1-5; D unresolved. Germline CDR1 reads MGHRA; CDR2 reads YSYEKL. The ends were cut back, 1 base at V and 0 bases at J, with 7 bases in the middle. CDR3 length: 15 residues. The CDR3 DNA is TGCGCCAGCAGCCAAGGACGGTATAGCAATCAGCCCCAGCATTTT. Residues: CASSQGRYSNQPQHF.

The CDR3 region has the DNA TGTGCCAGCAGTGATTTTGGGGGAGGTATGAACACTGAAGCTTTCTTT. This codes for CASSDFGGGMNTEAFF. The rearrangement joins TRBV2 to TRBJ1-1, with a possible D match to TRBD1 (5 bases). CDR3 size: 16 residues. CDR1 and CDR2 (germline): SNHLY, FYNNEI. V was clipped by 3 bases and J by 0 bases, with 14 bases between them.

This clonotype occurred a few times. The chain employs TRBV7-8 and TRBJ2-7; the D is unclear. In germline, CDR1 is SGHVS, CDR2 FQNEAQ. The V gene lost 1 base and the J gene lost 6 bases, with 13 bases spanning the gap. This CDR3 comprises 14 residues. In DNA form, the CDR3 reads TGTGCCAGCAGCTTAGGAGGCTTACCCCCCGAGCAGTACTTC. It translates to CASSLGGLPPEQYF.